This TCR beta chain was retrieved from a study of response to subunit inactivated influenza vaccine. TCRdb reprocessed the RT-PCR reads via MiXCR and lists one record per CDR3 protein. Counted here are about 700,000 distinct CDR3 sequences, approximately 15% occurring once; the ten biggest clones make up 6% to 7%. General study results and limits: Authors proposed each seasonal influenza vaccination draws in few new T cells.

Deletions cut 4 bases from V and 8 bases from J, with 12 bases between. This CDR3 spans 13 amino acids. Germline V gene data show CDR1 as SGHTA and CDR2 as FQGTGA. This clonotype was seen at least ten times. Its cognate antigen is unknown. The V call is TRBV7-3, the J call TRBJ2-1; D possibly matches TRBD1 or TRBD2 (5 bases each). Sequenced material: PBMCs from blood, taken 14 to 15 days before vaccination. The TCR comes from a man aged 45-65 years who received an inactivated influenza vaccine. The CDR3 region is CASSSGGQDEQFF. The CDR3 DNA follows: TGTGCCAGCAGCTCAGGAGGACAAGATGAGCAGTTCTTC.